The clone carrying this T cell receptor beta chain turned up a few times. The antigen is not known. These data originate in a study of vaccination and CD4 T cells after COVID-19. Specified treatment: approximately 10-day PBMC culture with coronavirus spike peptide pools or control peptides (ViraFEST assay). Peptide pools at 9.5 to 10 ug/ml, together with 10 IU/ml IL-2, were added to cultures of approximately 2 million PBMCs per well. Researchers grew the cells for 9 to 11 days and then pulled out CD4+ T cells by negative selection. Sequence data for DNA of cultured CD4+ T cells were generated by the Oncomine TCR Beta short-read assay. TCRdb reprocessed the PCR reads via MiXCR and lists one record per CDR3 protein. The table lists roughly 14,000 distinct CDR3 sequences, almost 50% of them singletons. The study's findings and limits: The authors studied relatively few convalescent patients and analyzed no early post-infection timepoints. In convalescent patients, a median about 90% of post-vaccine SARS-CoV-2-reactive clones appeared only after vaccination.

The germline V gene has CDR1 SNHLY and CDR2 FYNNEI. The CDR3 covers 13 residues. V lost 7 bases to trimming and J lost 2 bases, with 8 bases between them. The rearrangement uses TRBV2 and TRBJ2-2, with D perhaps TRBD1 (6 bases). The sequencing here drew on cultured CD4+ T cells from blood, taken after SARS-CoV-2 vaccination. This clonotype was obtained from a human donor with COVID-19. The CDR3 nucleotides are TGTGCCAGCATAGGGGGTAACACCGGGGAGCTGTTTTTT. Translating it yields CASIGGNTGELFF.